The subject of this entry is one T cell receptor beta chain. The data stem from a study of T cell changes during pregnancy in multiple sclerosis. The assay was immunoSEQ multiplex PCR, and TCRdb's table has in-frame clones only and misses some. The repertoire holds about 53,000 clones, with roughly nine tenths as singletons. CDR1 LNHDA and CDR2 SQIVND come from the germline V gene (reference sequence). CDR3 length equals 15 residues. Trimming cost V 2 bases and J 5 bases; bases outside gene matches: 8. This clonotype was sampled from a female donor with multiple sclerosis, enrolled in a pregnancy study. The rearrangement links TRBV19 to TRBJ2-5; 7 bases fit TRBD1. This sample comprised CD8+ T cells from peripheral blood mononuclear cells, obtained before pregnancy. This chain's CDR3 is CASSIRYRGSETQYF. CDR3 DNA sequence: TGTGCCAGTAGTATACGCTACAGGGGTTCCGAGACCCAGTACTTC.